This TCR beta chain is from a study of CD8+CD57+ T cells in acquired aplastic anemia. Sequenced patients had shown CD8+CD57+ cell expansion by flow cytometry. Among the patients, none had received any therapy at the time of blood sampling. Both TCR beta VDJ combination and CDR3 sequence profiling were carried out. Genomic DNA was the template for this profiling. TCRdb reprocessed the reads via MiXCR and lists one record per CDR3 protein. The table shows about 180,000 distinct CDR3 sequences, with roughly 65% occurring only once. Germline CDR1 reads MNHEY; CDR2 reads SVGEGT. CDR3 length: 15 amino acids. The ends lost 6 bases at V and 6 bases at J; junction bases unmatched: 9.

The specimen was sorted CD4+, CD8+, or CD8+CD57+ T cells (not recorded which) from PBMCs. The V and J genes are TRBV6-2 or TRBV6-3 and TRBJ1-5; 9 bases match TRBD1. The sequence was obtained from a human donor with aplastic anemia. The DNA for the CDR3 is TGTGCCAGCAGAGGGAGTACAGGGGGCGGTCAGCCCCAGCATTTT. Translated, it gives CASRGSTGGGQPQHF.